This T cell receptor (beta chain) came from a study of CD8+ T cells in alopecia areata. At the level of the study: Oral tofacitinib, 5 to 10 mg twice daily, was given in an open-label trial.

Germline V gene lookup returns CDR1 MGHDK and CDR2 SYGVNS. This CDR3 contains 13 residues. Trimming removed 8 bases at V and 15 bases at J, with 20 bases between. General study points: Among the 100 top clones, expanded CD8+ clones, like scalp clonality, were significantly decreased by tofacitinib.

This sample's treatment: oral pan-JAK inhibitor, 5-10 mg twice daily. Sequencing templates came from extracted RNA that was reverse transcribed into cDNA. Using immunoSEQ multiplex PCR, the repertoire was profiled, and TCRdb retains in-frame clones only, with some absent. Of over 250,000 clones listed, about 62% are singletons. On this clone: Its antigen remains unidentified.

The chain uses TRBV25-1 and TRBJ1-6; a weak D match, TRBD1 (5 bases). The specimen was CD4+ T cells sorted from blood, collected between weeks 51 and 54, from a patient treated with tofacitinib. This receptor was identified in a human donor with alopecia areata. CDR3 in DNA: TGTGCCAGCGCCCCCCGGGGGGTTCCGGGCCTCCACTTT. Its protein product is CASAPRGVPGLHF.